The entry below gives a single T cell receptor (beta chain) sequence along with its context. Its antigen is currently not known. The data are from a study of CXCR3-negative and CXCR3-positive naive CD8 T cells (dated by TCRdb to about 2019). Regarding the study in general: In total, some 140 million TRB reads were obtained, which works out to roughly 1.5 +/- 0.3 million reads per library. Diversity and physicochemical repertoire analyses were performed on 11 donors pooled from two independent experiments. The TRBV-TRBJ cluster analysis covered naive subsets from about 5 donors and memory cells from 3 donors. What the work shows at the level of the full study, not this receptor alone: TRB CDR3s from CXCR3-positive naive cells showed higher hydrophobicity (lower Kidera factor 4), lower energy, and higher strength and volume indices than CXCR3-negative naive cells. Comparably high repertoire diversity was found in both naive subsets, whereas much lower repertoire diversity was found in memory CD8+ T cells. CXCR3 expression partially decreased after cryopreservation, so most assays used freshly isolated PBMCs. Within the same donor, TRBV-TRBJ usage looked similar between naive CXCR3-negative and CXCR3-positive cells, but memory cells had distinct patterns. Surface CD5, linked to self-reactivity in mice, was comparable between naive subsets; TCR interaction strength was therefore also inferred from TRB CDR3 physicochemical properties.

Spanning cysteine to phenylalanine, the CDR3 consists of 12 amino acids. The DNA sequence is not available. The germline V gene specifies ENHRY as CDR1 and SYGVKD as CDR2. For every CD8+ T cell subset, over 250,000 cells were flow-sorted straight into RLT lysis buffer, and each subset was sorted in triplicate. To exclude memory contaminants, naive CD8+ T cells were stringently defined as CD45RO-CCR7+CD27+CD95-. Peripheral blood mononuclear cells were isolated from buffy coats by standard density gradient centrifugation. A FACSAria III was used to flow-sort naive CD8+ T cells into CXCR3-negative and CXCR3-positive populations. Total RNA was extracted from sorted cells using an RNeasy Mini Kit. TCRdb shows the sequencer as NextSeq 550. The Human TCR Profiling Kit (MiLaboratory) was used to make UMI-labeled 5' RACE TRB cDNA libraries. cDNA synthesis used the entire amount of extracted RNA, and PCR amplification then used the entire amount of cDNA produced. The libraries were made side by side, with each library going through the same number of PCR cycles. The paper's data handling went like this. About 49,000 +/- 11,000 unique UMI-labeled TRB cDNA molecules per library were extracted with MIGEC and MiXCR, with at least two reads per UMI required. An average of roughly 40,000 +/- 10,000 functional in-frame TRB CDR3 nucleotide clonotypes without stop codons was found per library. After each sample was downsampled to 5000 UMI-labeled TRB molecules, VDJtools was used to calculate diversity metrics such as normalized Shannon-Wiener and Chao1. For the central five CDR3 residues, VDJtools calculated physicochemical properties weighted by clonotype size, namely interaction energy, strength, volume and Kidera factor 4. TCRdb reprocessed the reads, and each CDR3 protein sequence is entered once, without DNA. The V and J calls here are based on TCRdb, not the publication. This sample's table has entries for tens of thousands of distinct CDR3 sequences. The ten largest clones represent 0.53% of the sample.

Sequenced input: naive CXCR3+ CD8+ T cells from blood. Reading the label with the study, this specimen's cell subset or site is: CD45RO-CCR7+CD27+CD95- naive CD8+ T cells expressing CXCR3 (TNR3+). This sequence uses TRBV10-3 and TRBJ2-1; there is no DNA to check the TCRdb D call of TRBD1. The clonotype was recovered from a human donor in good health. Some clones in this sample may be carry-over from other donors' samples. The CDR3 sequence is CAISEEGNEQFF.